These T cell receptor beta chains were read from a single sample in a study of cytomegalovirus exposure and HLA in healthy donors. Measured with immunoSEQ multiplex PCR; TCRdb has only the in-frame clones, and not every one. The table shows 200,000 to 300,000 clones, with more than 75% occurring only once. The sequencing sample was made of PBMCs. Receptor source: a man aged 18 to 29 in good health and CMV-seropositive. Each CDR3 is given with its conserved first and last residue. D genes are given only for firm matches.

>TRBV7-9|TRBJ2-7|TRBD1
CASSFRDRVFEQYF
TGTGCCAGCAGCTTTCGGGACAGGGTTTTCGAGCAGTACTTC
>TRBV15|TRBJ1-4|.
CATSRGTGGNEKLFF
TGTGCCACCAGCAGAGGGACGGGGGGAAATGAAAAACTGTTTTTT
>TRBV20-1|TRBJ2-1|.
CSASRVNEQFF
TGCAGTGCTAGCAGGGTTAATGAGCAGTTCTTC
>TRBV28|TRBJ2-7|TRBD2
CASSPRLAGGPSYEQYF
TGTGCCAGCAGTCCCCGACTAGCGGGAGGGCCCTCCTACGAGCAGTACTTC
>TRBV6-5|TRBJ1-2|.
CASKQIDSYYGYTF
TGTGCCAGCAAGCAGATAGACAGCTACTATGGCTACACCTTC
>TRBV6-5|TRBJ2-1|.
CASSYARGQVGEQFF
TGTGCCAGCAGTTACGCACGGGGACAAGTGGGGGAGCAGTTCTTC
>TRBV25-1|TRBJ2-5|.
CASSEYRGTETQYF
TGTGCCAGCAGTGAATACCGGGGGACGGAGACCCAGTACTTC
>TRBV6-1|TRBJ2-3|TRBD2
CASSDPGLATDTQYF
TGTGCCAGCAGTGATCCGGGACTAGCAACGGATACGCAGTATTTT
>TRBV30|TRBJ1-1|.
CAWKVPNTEAFF
TGTGCCTGGAAAGTTCCGAACACTGAAGCTTTCTTT
>TRBV15|TRBJ2-1|TRBD2
CATRERGSSYNEQFF
TGTGCCACCAGAGAGCGGGGCAGCTCCTACAATGAGCAGTTCTTC
>TRBV30|TRBJ2-1|TRBD2
CAWSWTSGVPWEQFF
TGTGCCTGGAGTTGGACTAGCGGGGTCCCATGGGAGCAGTTCTTC
>TRBV27|TRBJ2-7|.
CASSLDFPSAAYEQYF
TGTGCCAGCAGTCTAGACTTTCCTAGCGCAGCCTACGAGCAGTACTTC
>TRBV5-1|TRBJ1-4|.
CASSSGHHSDNEKLFF
TGCGCCAGCAGCTCCGGCCATCACAGTGATAATGAAAAACTGTTTTTT
>TRBV5-1|TRBJ2-3|.
CASSSGWADTQYF
TGCGCCAGCAGCTCTGGGTGGGCAGATACGCAGTATTTT
>TRBV5-1|TRBJ2-5|TRBD1
CASSLDRGRQTQYF
TGCGCCAGCAGCTTGGACAGGGGAAGGCAGACCCAGTACTTC
>TRBV27|TRBJ2-7|TRBD2
CASRRAATSRSSSYEQYF
TGTGCCAGCAGAAGGGCAGCGACTAGCAGATCAAGCTCCTACGAGCAGTACTTC
>TRBV30|TRBJ1-4|.
CAWSIWQGREKLFF
TGTGCCTGGAGTATTTGGCAGGGACGTGAAAAACTGTTTTTT
>TRBV19|TRBJ1-1|.
CASSIRGNTEAFF
TGTGCCAGTAGTATTAGGGGGAACACTGAAGCTTTCTTT
>TRBV19|TRBJ1-1|.
CASSMGQHTEAFF
TGTGCCAGTAGTATGGGCCAGCACACTGAAGCTTTCTTT
>TRBV28|TRBJ2-1|.
CASSLNLAAEQFF
TGTGCCAGCAGTTTGAATTTAGCGGCTGAGCAGTTCTTC
>TRBV4-1|TRBJ2-3|.
CASSQDWVGSTDTQYF
TGCGCCAGCAGCCAAGATTGGGTAGGGAGCACAGATACGCAGTATTTT
>TRBV9|TRBJ2-7|.
CASSVGEGYEQYF
TGTGCCAGCAGCGTAGGTGAGGGTTACGAGCAGTACTTC
>TRBV9|TRBJ1-1|.
CASSVGRTDNTEAFF
TGTGCCAGCAGCGTAGGCAGGACGGACAACACTGAAGCTTTCTTT